This TCR beta chain originates from a study of beta chain features in type 1 diabetes. Sequencing targeted expressed TCRB transcripts, as all isolated RNA had been reverse transcribed. Profiled with immunoSEQ multiplex PCR; TCRdb holds only in-frame clones, not every one. The table includes approximately 330,000 clones, more than 9.5% detected once. Germline V CDR1 and CDR2: ENHRY, SYGVKD. There are 14 residues in the CDR3. Trimming took 10 bases from V and 6 from J; bases not matched to a gene: 9. The sequence came from a woman aged 25-40 years in good health. Input material: naive CD4+ T cells from blood. The chain employs TRBV10-3 and TRBJ2-2; 9 bases map to TRBD2. CDR3 DNA: TGTGCCACCAGGCGGACTAGCGATCCCGGGGAGCTGTTTTTT. Protein: CATRRTSDPGELFF.